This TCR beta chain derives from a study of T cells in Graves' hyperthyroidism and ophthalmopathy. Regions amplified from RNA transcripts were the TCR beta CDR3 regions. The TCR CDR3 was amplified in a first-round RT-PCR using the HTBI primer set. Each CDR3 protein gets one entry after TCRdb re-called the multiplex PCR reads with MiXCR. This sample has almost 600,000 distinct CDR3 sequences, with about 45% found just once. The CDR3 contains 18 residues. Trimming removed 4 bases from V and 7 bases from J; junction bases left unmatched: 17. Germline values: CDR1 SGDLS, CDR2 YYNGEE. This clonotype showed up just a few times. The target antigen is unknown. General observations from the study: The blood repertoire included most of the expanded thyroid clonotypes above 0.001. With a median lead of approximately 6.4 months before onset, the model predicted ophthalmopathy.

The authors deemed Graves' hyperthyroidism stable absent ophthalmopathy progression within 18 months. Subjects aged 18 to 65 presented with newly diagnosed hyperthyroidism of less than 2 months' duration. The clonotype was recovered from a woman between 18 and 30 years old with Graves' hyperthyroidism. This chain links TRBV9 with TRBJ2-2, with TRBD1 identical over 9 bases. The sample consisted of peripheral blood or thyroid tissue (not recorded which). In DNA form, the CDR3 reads TGTGCCAGCAGCCAAGACCATTCCGGGACAGGGAAGAGCGGGGAGCTGTTTTTT. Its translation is CASSQDHSGTGKSGELFF. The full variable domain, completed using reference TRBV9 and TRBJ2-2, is DSGVTQTPKHLITATGQRVTLRCSPRSGDLSVYWYQQSLDQGLQFLIQYYNGEERAKGNILERFSAQQFPDLHSELNLSSLELGDSALYFCASSQDHSGTGKSGELFFGEGSRLTVL.